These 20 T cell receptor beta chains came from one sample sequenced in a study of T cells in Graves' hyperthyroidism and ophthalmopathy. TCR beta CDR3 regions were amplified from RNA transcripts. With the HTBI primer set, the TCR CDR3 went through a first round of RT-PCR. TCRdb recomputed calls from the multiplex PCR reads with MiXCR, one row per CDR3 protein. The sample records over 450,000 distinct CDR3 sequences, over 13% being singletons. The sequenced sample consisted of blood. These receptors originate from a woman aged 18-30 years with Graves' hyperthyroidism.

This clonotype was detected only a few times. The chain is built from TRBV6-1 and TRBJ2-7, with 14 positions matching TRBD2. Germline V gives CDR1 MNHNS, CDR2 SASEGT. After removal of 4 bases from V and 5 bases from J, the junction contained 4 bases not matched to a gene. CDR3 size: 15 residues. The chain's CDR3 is CASSAGLAGVDEQYV. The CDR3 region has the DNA TGTGCCAGCAGTGCGGGACTAGCGGGAGTAGACGAGCAGTACGTC.

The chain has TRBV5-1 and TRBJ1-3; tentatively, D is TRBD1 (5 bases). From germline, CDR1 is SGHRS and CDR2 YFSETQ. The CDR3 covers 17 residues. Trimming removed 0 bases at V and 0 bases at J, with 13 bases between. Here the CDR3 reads CASSLEGLRYSGNTIYF. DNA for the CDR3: TGCGCCAGCAGCTTGGAGGGACTCCGTTACTCTGGAAACACCATATATTTT.

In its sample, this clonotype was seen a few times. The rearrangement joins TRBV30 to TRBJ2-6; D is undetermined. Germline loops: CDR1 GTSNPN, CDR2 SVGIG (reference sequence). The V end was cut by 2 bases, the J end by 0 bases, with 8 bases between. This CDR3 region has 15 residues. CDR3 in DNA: TGTGCCTGGAGTAAGGGCTCCTCTGGGGCCAACGTCCTGACTTTC. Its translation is CAWSKGSSGANVLTF.

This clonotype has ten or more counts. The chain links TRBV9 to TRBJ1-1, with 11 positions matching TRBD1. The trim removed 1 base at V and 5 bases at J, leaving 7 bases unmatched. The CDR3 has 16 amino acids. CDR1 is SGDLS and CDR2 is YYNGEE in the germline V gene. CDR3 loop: CASSVPGQGAITEAFF. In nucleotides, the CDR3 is TGTGCCAGCAGCGTACCTGGACAGGGGGCTATAACTGAAGCTTTCTTT.

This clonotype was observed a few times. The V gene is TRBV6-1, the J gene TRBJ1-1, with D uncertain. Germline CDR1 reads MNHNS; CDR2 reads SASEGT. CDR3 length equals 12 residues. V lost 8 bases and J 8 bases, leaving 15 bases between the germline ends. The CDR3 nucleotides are TGTGCCAGCCACAACGCACCACCGGAAGCTTTCTTT. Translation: CASHNAPPEAFF.

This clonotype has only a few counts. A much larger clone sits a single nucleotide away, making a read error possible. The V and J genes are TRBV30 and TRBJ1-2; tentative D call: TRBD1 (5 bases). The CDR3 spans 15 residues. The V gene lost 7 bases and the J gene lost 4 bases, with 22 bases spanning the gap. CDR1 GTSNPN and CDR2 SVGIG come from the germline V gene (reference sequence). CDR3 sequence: CALERQLPGSYGYTF. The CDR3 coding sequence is TGTGCCTTGGAAAGACAGCTCCCGGGAAGCTATGGCTACACCTTC.

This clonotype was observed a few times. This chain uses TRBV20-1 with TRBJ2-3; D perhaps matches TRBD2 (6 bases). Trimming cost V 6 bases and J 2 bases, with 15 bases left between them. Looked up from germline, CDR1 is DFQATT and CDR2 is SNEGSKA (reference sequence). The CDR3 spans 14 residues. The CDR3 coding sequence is TGCAGTGCAGCGACCGGGGAGGCCACAGATACGCAGTATTTT. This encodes CSAATGEATDTQYF.

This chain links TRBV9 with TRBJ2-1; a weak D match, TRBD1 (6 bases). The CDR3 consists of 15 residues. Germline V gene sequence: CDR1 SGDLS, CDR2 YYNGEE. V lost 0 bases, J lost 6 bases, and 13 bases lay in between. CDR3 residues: CASSVEGAGANEQFF. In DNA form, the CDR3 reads TGTGCCAGCAGCGTAGAAGGGGCAGGGGCCAATGAGCAGTTCTTC.

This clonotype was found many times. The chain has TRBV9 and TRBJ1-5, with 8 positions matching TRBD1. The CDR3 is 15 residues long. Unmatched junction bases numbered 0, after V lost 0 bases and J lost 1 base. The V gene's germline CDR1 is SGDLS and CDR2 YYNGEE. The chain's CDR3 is CASSVGTGSNQPQHF. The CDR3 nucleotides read TGTGCCAGCAGCGTAGGGACAGGGAGCAATCAGCCCCAGCATTTT.

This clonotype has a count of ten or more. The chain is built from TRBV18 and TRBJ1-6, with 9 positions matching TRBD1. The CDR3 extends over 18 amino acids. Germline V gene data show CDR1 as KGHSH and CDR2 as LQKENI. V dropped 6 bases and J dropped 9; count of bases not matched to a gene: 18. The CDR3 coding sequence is TGTGCCAGCTCTGAATCCGGGACAGGGCCCCGGATGAGTTCACCCCTCCACTTT. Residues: CASSESGTGPRMSSPLHF.

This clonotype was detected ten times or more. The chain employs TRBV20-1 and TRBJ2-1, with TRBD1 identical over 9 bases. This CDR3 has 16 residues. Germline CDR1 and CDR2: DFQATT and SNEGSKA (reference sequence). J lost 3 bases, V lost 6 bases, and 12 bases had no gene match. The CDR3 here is CSAQRPGQGHYNEQFF. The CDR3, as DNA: TGCAGTGCCCAACGCCCGGGACAGGGACACTACAATGAGCAGTTCTTC.

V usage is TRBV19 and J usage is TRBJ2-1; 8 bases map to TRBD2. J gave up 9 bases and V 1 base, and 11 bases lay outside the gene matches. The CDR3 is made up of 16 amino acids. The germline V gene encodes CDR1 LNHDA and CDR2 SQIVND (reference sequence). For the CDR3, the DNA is TGTGCCAGTAGTATAGTTCCAGCGGGAGTCTTCGTTGAGCAGTTCTTC. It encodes CASSIVPAGVFVEQFF.

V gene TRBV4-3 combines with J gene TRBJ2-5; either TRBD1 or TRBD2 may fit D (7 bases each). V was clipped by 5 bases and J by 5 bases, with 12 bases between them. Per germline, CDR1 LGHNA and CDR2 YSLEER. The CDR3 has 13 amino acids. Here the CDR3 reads CASSIQGGETQYF. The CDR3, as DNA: TGCGCCAGCAGCATTCAGGGGGGGGAGACCCAGTACTTC.

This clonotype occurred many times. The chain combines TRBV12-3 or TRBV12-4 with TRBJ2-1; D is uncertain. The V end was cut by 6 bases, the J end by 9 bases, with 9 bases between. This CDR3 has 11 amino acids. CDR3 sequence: CASSPSFEQFF. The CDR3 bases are TGTGCCAGCAGCCCTTCGTTTGAGCAGTTCTTC.

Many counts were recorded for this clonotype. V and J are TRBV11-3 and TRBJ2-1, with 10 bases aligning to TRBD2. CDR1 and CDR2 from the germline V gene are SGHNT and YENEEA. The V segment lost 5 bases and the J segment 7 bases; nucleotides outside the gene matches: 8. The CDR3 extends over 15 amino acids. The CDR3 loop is CASSPLAGFRNEQFF. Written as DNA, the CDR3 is TGTGCCAGCAGCCCACTAGCGGGATTCAGGAATGAGCAGTTCTTC.

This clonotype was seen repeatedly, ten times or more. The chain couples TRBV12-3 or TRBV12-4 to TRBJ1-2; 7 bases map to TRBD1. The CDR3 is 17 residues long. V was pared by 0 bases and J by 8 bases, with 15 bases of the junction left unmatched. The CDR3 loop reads CASSLAPGQAVGGGYTF. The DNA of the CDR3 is TGTGCCAGCAGTTTAGCCCCCGGACAGGCCGTCGGGGGAGGCTACACCTTC.

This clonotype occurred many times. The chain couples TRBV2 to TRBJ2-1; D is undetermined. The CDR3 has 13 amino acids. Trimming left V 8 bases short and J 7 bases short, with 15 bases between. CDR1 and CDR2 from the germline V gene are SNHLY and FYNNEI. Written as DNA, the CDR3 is TGTGCCAGCGAGCGAGACGGTAGGAATGAGCAGTTCTTC. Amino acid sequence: CASERDGRNEQFF.

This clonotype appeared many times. CDR3 in amino acids: CASGLGLAKQFF. CDR3 DNA: TGTGCTAGTGGTTTGGGACTAGCGAAGCAGTTCTTC. This sequence joins TRBV12-5 and TRBJ2-1, with TRBD2 identical over 8 bases. Germline V gene data show CDR1 as LGHNT and CDR2 as FRNRAP. The V segment lost 1 base and the J segment 11 bases; nucleotides outside the gene matches: 1. This CDR3 is built from 12 residues.

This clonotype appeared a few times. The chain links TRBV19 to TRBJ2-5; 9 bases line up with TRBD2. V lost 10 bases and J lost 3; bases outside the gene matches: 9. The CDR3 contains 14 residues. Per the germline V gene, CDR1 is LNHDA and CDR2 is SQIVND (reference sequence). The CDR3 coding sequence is TGTGCCACCTTGGCGACTAGCGGAGAAGAGACCCAGTACTTC. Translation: CATLATSGEETQYF. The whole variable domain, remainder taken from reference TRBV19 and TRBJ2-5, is DGGITQSPKYLFRKEGQNVTLSCEQNLNHDAMYWYRQDPGQGLRLIYYSQIVNDFQKGDIAEGYSVSREKKESFPLTVTSAQKNPTAFYLCATLATSGEETQYFGPGTRLLVL.

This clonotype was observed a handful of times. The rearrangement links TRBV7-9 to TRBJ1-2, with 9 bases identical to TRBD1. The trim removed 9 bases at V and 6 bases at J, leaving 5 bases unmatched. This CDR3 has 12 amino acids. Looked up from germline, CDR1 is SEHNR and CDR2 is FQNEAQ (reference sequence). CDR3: CASTGQGHGYTF. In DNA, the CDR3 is TGTGCCAGTACGGGACAGGGCCATGGCTACACCTTC.